The 6 T cell receptor beta chains in this list originate from one sample, sequenced in a study of beta chain features in type 1 diabetes. TCRB transcripts that were expressed got sequenced, as all of the isolated RNA had been reverse transcribed. Libraries were prepared by immunoSEQ multiplex PCR; TCRdb keeps only in-frame clonotypes and omits some of them. This sample has some 200,000 clones; 16% occur once, and the top ten carry more than 0.075%. The antigens these receptors bind are not known. Study-wide results and limits: Within each of all four CD4+ subsets, Type 1 diabetes patients had TCRB CDR3s that were moderately but significantly shorter.

Sequenced input: naive CD4+ T cells from blood. The receptors shown here come from a man in his thirties or forties with type 1 diabetes.

The sample holds a few counts of this clone. This chain uses TRBV27 with TRBJ1-2; possibly TRBD1 for D (5 bases). The germline V gene has CDR1 MNHEY and CDR2 SMNVEV (reference sequence). V was trimmed by 0 bases and J by 14 bases, leaving 19 bases between them. The CDR3 sequence is 14 residues long. The DNA for the CDR3 is TGTGCCAGCAGTTTATCTGCAAGAGGGGCGTCGAGAACCTTC. Amino acid sequence: CASSLSARGASRTF.

This clone was seen a few times. The genes are TRBV7-2 and TRBJ2-2, with D uncertain. CDR3 size: 12 residues. Per the germline V gene, CDR1 is SGHTA and CDR2 is FQGNSA. V gave up 3 bases and J gave up 7 bases, with 6 bases separating them. The CDR3: CASSLNGGELFF. The CDR3 DNA reads as TGTGCCAGCAGCTTGAATGGCGGGGAGCTGTTTTTT.

The J gene is TRBJ1-4, the V gene TRBV25-1; weak D call: TRBD1 (5 bases). Germline CDR1 reads MGHDK; CDR2 reads SYGVNS. The CDR3 covers 14 residues. With 2 bases removed from V and 8 bases from J, the gap between germline ends came to 12 bases. As DNA, the CDR3 is TGTGCCAGCAGTGAACAGGGACGGAGGGAAAAACTGTTTTTT. It is translated as CASSEQGRREKLFF.

This rearrangement joins TRBV11-1 to TRBJ2-7; D might be TRBD1 (5 bases). V lost 0 bases and J 3 bases, leaving 12 bases between the germline ends. CDR3 length: 15 residues. Germline CDR1 SGHAT, CDR2 FQDESV (reference sequence). Written as DNA, the CDR3 is TGTGCCAGCAGCTTAGCGAAACAGGTGTACTACGAGCAGTACTTC. Protein product: CASSLAKQVYYEQYF.

The chain joins TRBV10-3 to TRBJ1-2; D perhaps matches TRBD1 (5 bases). CDR3 length equals 17 residues. V gave up 4 bases and J gave up 0 bases, with 18 bases separating them. Germline V gene data show CDR1 as ENHRY and CDR2 as SYGVKD. CDR3 coding DNA: TGTGCCATCAGTGTAAGGGGTTCCCCCTTATCTAACTATGGCTACACCTTC. Its translation is CAISVRGSPLSNYGYTF.

The chain is built from TRBV7-9 and TRBJ2-1; perhaps TRBD2 as D (6 bases). Germline V gene sequence: CDR1 SEHNR, CDR2 FQNEAQ (reference sequence). This CDR3 comprises 13 residues. The V end lost 5 bases, the J end lost 3 bases, and 8 bases lay between the germline ends. CDR3 nucleotides: TGTGCCAGCAGCCCGGGGGTCTACAATGAGCAGTTCTTC. This codes for CASSPGVYNEQFF.